The 26 T cell receptor beta chains below were found in one sample sequenced in a study of blood T cell repertoires in COVID-19. Repertoires were generated with immunoSEQ multiplex PCR, while TCRdb's copy carries only in-frame clones and drops some. Of 110,000 or so clones listed, 85% were seen once; the top ten hold approximately 13%. Input material: peripheral blood. All receptors derive from a human donor in a cohort sampled during active COVID-19.

The rearrangement joins TRBV4-3 to TRBJ2-2; 10 bases match TRBD1. The CDR3 is made up of 19 amino acids. The junction had 16 bases not matched to a gene; V was cut back by 3 bases and J by 6 bases. Looked up from germline, CDR1 is LGHNA and CDR2 is YSLEER. CDR3 amino acids: CASSQMTLGTGVSPGELFF. The DNA of the CDR3 is TGCGCCAGCAGCCAGATGACTCTAGGGACAGGGGTCAGTCCCGGGGAGCTGTTTTTT.

This clone was observed a handful of times. The V gene is TRBV9, the J gene TRBJ2-3; weak D call: TRBD2 (7 bases). Germline loops: CDR1 SGDLS, CDR2 YYNGEE. This CDR3 region has 16 residues. V lost 0 bases and J 0 bases, leaving 11 bases between the germline ends. The CDR3 spells CASSVGRGGSTDTQYF. CDR3 nucleotides: TGTGCCAGCAGCGTAGGGAGGGGGGGAAGCACAGATACGCAGTATTTT.

The chain carries TRBV11-2 and TRBJ1-5; D gene uncertain. The V gene's germline CDR1 is SGHAT and CDR2 FQNNGV. Trimming took off 4 bases at V and 5 bases at J, with 12 bases between the two ends. This CDR3 spans 14 amino acids. The chain's CDR3 is CASSSAPQDQPQHF. The CDR3 DNA sequence: TGTGCCAGCAGCTCCGCACCCCAGGATCAGCCCCAGCATTTT.

The rearrangement uses TRBV11-2 and TRBJ2-7; 8 bases fit TRBD1. CDR1 is SGHAT, CDR2 FQNNGV, per germline. This CDR3 is built from 15 residues. The J segment lost 9 bases and the V segment lost 5 bases, leaving 15 bases of the junction unmatched. The CDR3 is CASSTATGGIEGQYF. The DNA for the CDR3 is TGTGCCAGCAGCACGGCCACAGGGGGGATCGAGGGGCAGTACTTC.

This clone occurred a few times. This sequence joins TRBV3-1 (or the pseudogene TRBV3-2) and TRBJ2-1, with 9 bases that match TRBD2. Germline-derived CDR1 and CDR2 are LGHDT and YNNKEL (reference sequence). The CDR3 runs 17 residues. V shed 4 bases, J shed 4 bases, and the junction held 11 bases outside the gene matches. The CDR3 sequence is CASSPQGTSGPYNEQFF. The CDR3 nucleotides read TGTGCCAGCAGCCCGCAGGGTACTAGCGGGCCATACAATGAGCAGTTCTTC.

The chain uses TRBV28 and TRBJ1-1; TRBD1 matches 11 bases. V was pared by 2 bases and J by 5 bases, with 4 bases of the junction left unmatched. Germline CDR1 MDHEN, CDR2 SYDVKM. This CDR3 contains 15 residues. CDR3 nucleotides: TGTGCCAGCAGTTTAGGGACAGGGGGGTTTACTGAAGCTTTCTTT. Translation: CASSLGTGGFTEAFF.

This CDR3 reads CASSKPPDRGNQPQHF. The CDR3 DNA reads TGTGCCAGCAGCAAACCTCCGGACAGGGGCAATCAGCCCCAGCATTTT. This chain connects TRBV21-1 to TRBJ1-5; TRBD1 is the table's D call, not checked against the DNA. TRBV21-1 is designated a pseudogene. This CDR3 is 16 amino acids long.

The V and J genes are TRBV6-5 and TRBJ2-3, with D possibly matching TRBD1 (5 bases). This CDR3 region has 15 residues. The germline CDR1 and CDR2 sequences are MNHEY and SVGAGI. Trimming removed 2 bases at V and 1 base at J, with 10 bases between. CDR3 residues: CASSYLEGGTDTQYF. The CDR3 DNA follows: TGTGCCAGCAGTTACCTCGAAGGGGGCACAGATACGCAGTATTTT.

The V call is TRBV6-4, the J call TRBJ1-2; D is possibly TRBD1 (5 bases). CDR1 and CDR2 (germline): MRHNA, SNTAGT. The CDR3 extends over 12 amino acids. V was pared by 5 bases and J by 4 bases, with 8 bases between. CDR3 nucleotide sequence: TGTGCCAGCAGTCCAGGGTTCTATGGCTACACCTTC. Protein sequence: CASSPGFYGYTF.

This sequence joins TRBV19 and TRBJ1-2, with TRBD1 identical over 8 bases. Germline values: CDR1 LNHDA, CDR2 SQIVND (reference sequence). V lost 3 bases to trimming and J lost 1 base; unmatched junction nucleotides: 7. CDR3 size: 16 residues. CDR3 sequence reads: CASSIPSGGSNYGYTF. The CDR3 DNA reads TGTGCCAGTAGTATCCCATCAGGGGGCAGTAACTATGGCTACACCTTC.

The chain employs TRBV7-9 and TRBJ2-1; D possibly corresponds to TRBD2 (6 bases). The germline V and J ends were trimmed by 4 bases and 8 bases, with 9 bases remaining between them. The CDR3 loop spans 12 amino acids. Germline V gives CDR1 SEHNR, CDR2 FQNEAQ (reference sequence). CDR3 sequence: CASSWGEDEQFF. The CDR3 DNA is TGTGCCAGCAGCTGGGGGGAGGATGAGCAGTTCTTC.

The chain employs TRBV6-2 or TRBV6-3 and TRBJ2-7; 7 nucleotides match TRBD1. V lost 2 bases to trimming and J lost 0 bases; unmatched junction nucleotides: 10. CDR1 MNHEY and CDR2 SVGEGT come from the germline V gene. The CDR3 extends over 17 amino acids. As DNA, the CDR3 is TGTGCCAGCAGTTACGTGGGACAGACGACTTTCTCCTACGAGCAGTACTTC. Protein: CASSYVGQTTFSYEQYF.

The V gene is TRBV11-3, the J gene TRBJ1-6; D perhaps matches TRBD1 (5 bases). The V gene's germline CDR1 is SGHNT and CDR2 YENEEA. V lost 3 bases, J lost 10 bases, and 10 bases lay in between. This CDR3 is 13 amino acids long. DNA for the CDR3: TGTGCCAGCAGCTTGGGGGGTAGGTCACCCCTCCACTTT. It codes for CASSLGGRSPLHF.

This clone was observed once. The chain joins TRBV6-4 to TRBJ2-2; weak D call: TRBD1 (6 bases). Trimming shortened V by 6 bases and J by 4 bases, and 12 bases separated the two germline ends. The CDR3 sequence is 14 residues long. In germline, CDR1 is MRHNA, CDR2 SNTAGT. The CDR3 protein is CASRADSFTGELFF. For the CDR3, the DNA is TGTGCCAGCAGGGCGGACAGTTTCACCGGGGAGCTGTTTTTT.

This clone has just a few counts. The chain has TRBV2 and TRBJ2-7, with TRBD2 matching 9 bases. The CDR3 totals 15 residues. J was trimmed by 0 bases and V by 2 bases; bases with no gene match: 2. Germline-derived CDR1 and CDR2 are SNHLY and FYNNEI. The CDR3 reads CASSERLAASYEQYF. CDR3 DNA sequence: TGTGCCAGCAGTGAAAGACTAGCGGCCTCCTACGAGCAGTACTTC.

The chain has TRBV4-1 and TRBJ1-5, with 7 positions matching TRBD1. Germline V gene sequence: CDR1 MGHRA, CDR2 YSYEKL. Losses at the gene ends were 1 base for V and 3 bases for J; bases not matched to a gene: 3. The CDR3 is 15 residues long. CDR3 in DNA: TGCGCCAGCAGCCAAGGAGACAGGGACAATCAGCCCCAGCATTTT. This encodes CASSQGDRDNQPQHF.

The genes are TRBV5-1 and TRBJ2-7; D is possibly TRBD1 (6 bases). V lost 3 bases and J lost 3, with 10 bases in between. The length of the CDR3 is 13 residues. Germline V gene sequence: CDR1 SGHRS, CDR2 YFSETQ. The DNA for the CDR3 is TGCGCCAGCAGCTCGGGACAAAACTACGAGCAGTACTTC. Amino acid sequence: CASSSGQNYEQYF.

The genes are TRBV29-1 and TRBJ2-3; TRBD2 aligns across 9 bases. CDR3 length equals 15 residues. Germline loops: CDR1 SQVTM, CDR2 ANQGSEA. V shed 5 bases, J shed 3 bases, and the junction held 9 bases outside the gene matches. DNA for the CDR3: TGCAGCGTTTCCCGCGGGGGGGCGAGGACAGATACGCAGTATTTT. It encodes CSVSRGGARTDTQYF.

The rearrangement uses TRBV20-1 and TRBJ1-2; weak D call: TRBD1 (5 bases). The germline V and J ends were trimmed by 5 bases and 3 bases, with 7 bases remaining between them. Germline V gene lookup returns CDR1 DFQATT and CDR2 SNEGSKA (reference sequence). The CDR3 totals 11 residues. The CDR3 DNA reads TGCAGTGCTGCGACAGACTATGGCTACACCTTC. Encoded protein: CSAATDYGYTF.

V is TRBV6-5 and J is TRBJ2-7; D uncertain. Trimming shortened V by 7 bases and J by 2 bases, and 12 bases separated the two germline ends. Germline assignment: CDR1 MNHEY and CDR2 SVGAGI. The length of the CDR3 is 13 residues. CDR3 in amino acids: CASITPATYEQYF. The CDR3 coding sequence is TGTGCCAGCATCACACCCGCAACCTACGAGCAGTACTTC.

The chain is built from TRBV28 and TRBJ1-2; 11 bases line up with TRBD1. The CDR3 is 14 amino acids. CDR1 and CDR2 from the germline V gene are MDHEN and SYDVKM. With V trimmed by 6 bases and J by 8 bases, 8 bases remained unmatched. The CDR3 loop is CASREDRGHRGYTF. The CDR3 DNA reads TGTGCCAGCAGGGAGGACAGGGGGCATCGGGGCTACACCTTC.

The V gene is TRBV9, the J gene TRBJ2-2, with D possibly TRBD2 on 7 matching bases. Germline assignment: CDR1 SGDLS and CDR2 YYNGEE. The CDR3 length is 16 residues. Deletions cut 6 bases from V and 4 bases from J, with 19 bases between. CDR3 sequence reads: CASTTLSGGITGELFF. The CDR3 DNA follows: TGTGCCAGCACCACCCTCTCGGGGGGCATCACCGGGGAGCTGTTTTTT.

This clone was detected only a few times. The J gene is TRBJ2-1, the V gene TRBV5-4; the match to TRBD1 covers 8 bases. CDR3 length: 15 residues. Germline V lookup: CDR1 SGHNT, CDR2 YYREEE (reference sequence). V gave up 0 bases and J gave up 5 bases; unmatched junction bases: 4. CDR3 DNA sequence: TGTGCCAGCAGCTTGGGACAGGGGTACAACAATGAGCAGTTCTTC. Residues: CASSLGQGYNNEQFF. The whole variable domain, filled in from reference TRBV5-4 and TRBJ2-1, reads ETGVTQSPTHLIKTRGQQVTLRCSSQSGHNTVSWYQQALGQGPQFIFQYYREEENGRGNFPPRFSGLQFPNYSSELNVNALELDDSALYLCASSLGQGYNNEQFFGPGTRLTVL.

This clone appeared a few times. The genes are TRBV24-1 and TRBJ1-5; D gene uncertain. Germline-derived CDR1 and CDR2 are KGHDR and SFDVKD. V dropped 3 bases and J dropped 0 bases, with 5 bases sitting between them. The CDR3 runs to 14 residues. The CDR3 DNA sequence: TGTGCCACCAGTGATCCAGATAGCAATCAGCCCCAGCATTTT. As protein: CATSDPDSNQPQHF.

The count of this clone is one. CDR3 in amino acids: CATNNLHPGQGSYEAFF. The DNA of the CDR3 is TGTGCCACCAACAACCTACACCCCGGACAGGGGTCATATGAAGCTTTCTTT. The V call is TRBV15, the J call TRBJ1-1, with 9 bases fitting TRBD1. The CDR3 sequence is 17 residues long. Germline assignment: CDR1 LNHNV and CDR2 YYDKDF (reference sequence). The V and J ends lost 7 bases and 7 bases, in that order; junction bases with no gene match: 19.

J is TRBJ1-2 and V is TRBV7-2; 9 nucleotides align to TRBD1. This CDR3 is built from 13 residues. In germline, CDR1 is SGHTA, CDR2 FQGNSA. With 5 bases clipped from V and 7 bases from J, the junction kept 5 bases outside the gene matches. In DNA, the CDR3 is TGTGCCAGCAGCGTAAACAGGGGGCTTGGCTACACCTTC. It codes for CASSVNRGLGYTF.